These 18 T cell receptor beta chains share one sample of origin, sequenced in a study of OX40 agonist ivuxolimab in advanced cancers. Sequencing was performed with immunoSEQ multiplex PCR; in TCRdb, only in-frame clones are kept and a portion is missing. The table shows about 82,000 clones, with roughly nine tenths occurring only once. This sample comprised CD4+ or CD8+ T cells sorted from blood, obtained in a trial of the OX40 agonist ivuxolimab. These receptors were obtained from an adult with an advanced solid tumor such as melanoma, head and neck, liver or kidney cancer.

This clone was detected a few times. The chain employs TRBV4-1 and TRBJ2-4, with 7 bases aligning to TRBD2. The length of the CDR3 is 14 residues. V trimming: 3 bases; J trimming: 7 bases; junction bases outside the gene matches: 6. From germline, CDR1 is MGHRA and CDR2 YSYEKL. The chain's CDR3 is CASSQPGTINIQYF. CDR3 in DNA: TGCGCCAGCAGCCAGCCGGGGACTATCAACATTCAGTACTTC.

This clone has just one count. This chain joins TRBV28 and TRBJ1-4; D gene ambiguous. Germline values: CDR1 MDHEN, CDR2 SYDVKM. Deletions cut 2 bases from V and 8 bases from J, with 9 bases between. The CDR3 consists of 13 residues. DNA for the CDR3: TGTGCCAGCAGTTTAAGGCCGGAAGAAAAACTGTTTTTT. It yields the protein CASSLRPEEKLFF. The whole variable domain, filled in from reference TRBV28 and TRBJ1-4, reads DVKVTQSSRYLVKRTGEKVFLECVQDMDHENMFWYRQDPGLGLRLIYFSYDVKMKEKGDIPEGYSVSREKKERFSLILESASTNQTSMYLCASSLRPEEKLFFGSGTQLSVL.

The J gene is TRBJ2-7, the V gene TRBV4-1; a weak D match, TRBD1 (6 bases). The V end lost 3 bases, the J end lost 0 bases, and 12 bases lay between the germline ends. The germline V gene encodes CDR1 MGHRA and CDR2 YSYEKL. This CDR3 contains 15 residues. The CDR3 spells CASSQGAAGSYEQYF. The CDR3 nucleotides read TGCGCCAGCAGCCAGGGGGCTGCGGGCTCCTACGAGCAGTACTTC.

This chain connects TRBV19 to TRBJ1-5; 7 bases agree with TRBD1. V shed 3 bases, J shed 7 bases, and the junction held 12 bases outside the gene matches. Per the germline V gene, CDR1 is LNHDA and CDR2 is SQIVND (reference sequence). The CDR3 runs to 16 residues. The CDR3 bases are TGTGCCAGTAGTATCCAAGGGACAGAAGGAGTCCAGCCCCAGCATTTT. Encoded protein: CASSIQGTEGVQPQHF.

The rearrangement joins TRBV28 to TRBJ2-7; D perhaps matches TRBD1 (6 bases). CDR3 length: 12 amino acids. Germline loops: CDR1 MDHEN, CDR2 SYDVKM. Between the trimmed V and J ends, which lost 4 bases and 4 bases, there was a span of 8 bases. CDR3 loop: CASSSGQYEQYF. DNA for the CDR3: TGTGCCAGCAGTTCCGGACAGTACGAGCAGTACTTC.

The chain uses TRBV7-2 and TRBJ1-2; 11 positions agree with TRBD1. Germline CDR1 and CDR2: SGHTA and FQGNSA. J was trimmed by 6 bases and V by 3 bases; bases with no gene match: 3. The CDR3 loop spans 14 amino acids. CDR3 sequence (DNA): TGTGCCAGCAGCTTCGGGACAGGGGGAGATGGCTACACCTTC. Residues: CASSFGTGGDGYTF.

The V call is TRBV6-1, the J call TRBJ1-4; 8 bases agree with TRBD1. The V and J ends lost 4 bases and 7 bases, in that order; junction bases with no gene match: 5. Germline-derived CDR1 and CDR2 are MNHNS and SASEGT. The CDR3 consists of 14 residues. The CDR3 loop is CASSATGVTEKLFF. CDR3 coding DNA: TGTGCCAGCAGTGCGACAGGGGTTACTGAAAAACTGTTTTTT.

This clone appeared a single time. This chain links TRBV5-1 with TRBJ2-2, with 9 bases fitting TRBD1. The germline V gene encodes CDR1 SGHRS and CDR2 YFSETQ. V was pared by 2 bases and J by 6 bases, with 2 bases of the junction left unmatched. This CDR3 is 14 amino acids long. CDR3 amino acids: CASSFGDRAGELFF. CDR3 nucleotides: TGCGCCAGCAGCTTCGGGGACAGGGCCGGGGAGCTGTTTTTT. Based on the CDR3 plus reference TRBV5-1 and TRBJ2-2, the full variable domain is KAGVTQTPRYLIKTRGQQVTLSCSPISGHRSVSWYQQTPGQGLQFLFEYFSETQRNKGNFPGRFSGRQFSNSRSEMNVSTLELGDSALYLCASSFGDRAGELFFGEGSRLTVL.

The V gene is TRBV5-1, the J gene TRBJ2-6; the D gene is possibly TRBD1 (6 bases). The CDR3 is 16 amino acids. The V and J ends lost 4 bases and 0 bases respectively, with 11 bases between them. CDR1 SGHRS and CDR2 YFSETQ come from the germline V gene. The CDR3: CASSAGVHSGANVLTF. CDR3 nucleotide sequence: TGCGCCAGCAGCGCAGGGGTCCACTCTGGGGCCAACGTCCTGACTTTC.

The V call is TRBV7-8, the J call TRBJ2-3; D may be TRBD1 (5 bases). Per germline, CDR1 SGHVS and CDR2 FQNEAQ. The CDR3 is 15 amino acids. Trimming shortened V by 1 base and J by 4 bases, and 12 bases separated the two germline ends. This chain's CDR3 is CASSLGSRAADTQYF. Here the CDR3 DNA reads TGTGCCAGCAGCTTAGGCTCCAGGGCCGCAGATACGCAGTATTTT.

The rearrangement links TRBV7-2 to TRBJ2-1; TRBD2 aligns across 11 bases. CDR1 is SGHTA, CDR2 FQGNSA, per germline. V gave up 1 base and J gave up 7 bases; unmatched junction bases: 3. The CDR3 contains 15 residues. For the CDR3, the DNA is TGTGCCAGCAGCTTAGATAGCGGGAGGGGTAATGAGCAGTTCTTC. It translates to CASSLDSGRGNEQFF. Combining the CDR3 with reference TRBV7-2 and TRBJ2-1 gives the whole variable domain GAGVSQSPSNKVTEKGKDVELRCDPISGHTALYWYRQSLGQGLEFLIYFQGNSAPDKSGLPSDRFSAERTGGSVSTLTIQRTQQEDSAVYLCASSLDSGRGNEQFFGPGTRLTVL.

The V and J genes are TRBV5-1 and TRBJ1-1, with 7 bases lining up with TRBD1. From germline, CDR1 is SGHRS and CDR2 YFSETQ. Losses at the gene ends were 4 bases for V and 0 bases for J; bases not matched to a gene: 6. CDR3 length: 15 amino acids. CDR3 sequence reads: CASSHADRVNTEAFF. CDR3 DNA sequence: TGCGCCAGCAGCCACGCCGACAGGGTGAACACTGAAGCTTTCTTT. Combining the CDR3 with reference TRBV5-1 and TRBJ1-1 gives the whole variable domain KAGVTQTPRYLIKTRGQQVTLSCSPISGHRSVSWYQQTPGQGLQFLFEYFSETQRNKGNFPGRFSGRQFSNSRSEMNVSTLELGDSALYLCASSHADRVNTEAFFGQGTRLTVV.

The rearrangement uses TRBV19 and TRBJ1-2; 7 bases align to TRBD1. Germline values: CDR1 LNHDA, CDR2 SQIVND (reference sequence). V was pared by 6 bases and J by 7 bases, with 5 bases of the junction left unmatched. CDR3 size: 12 residues. This CDR3 reads CASRTGSAGYTF. The CDR3 nucleotides are TGTGCCAGTAGGACAGGGTCCGCTGGCTACACCTTC.

V gene TRBV23-1 combines with J gene TRBJ2-7; TRBD1 matches at 9 bases. TRBV23-1 falls under the ORF class, with uncertain function. The CDR3 is 21 residues long. Unmatched junction bases numbered 22, after V lost 3 bases and J lost 1 base. CDR3 amino acids: CASSHPVRPGQGFNSSYEQYF. CDR3 nucleotides: TGCGCCAGCAGTCATCCCGTAAGACCGGGACAGGGTTTTAATTCGTCCTACGAGCAGTACTTC.

J is TRBJ2-7 and V is TRBV2; 9 positions match TRBD1. Per the germline V gene, CDR1 is SNHLY and CDR2 is FYNNEI. The CDR3 has 14 amino acids. J was trimmed by 6 bases and V by 7 bases; bases with no gene match: 10. CDR3 nucleotides: TGTGCCAGCACTGACCGGACAGGGGTTCCCGAGCAGTACTTC. As protein: CASTDRTGVPEQYF.

The chain is built from TRBV11-2 and TRBJ1-1; D ambiguous. This CDR3 contains 12 residues. The V end was cut by 3 bases, the J end by 8 bases, with 10 bases between. Germline CDR1 and CDR2: SGHAT and FQNNGV. The CDR3 DNA sequence: TGTGCCAGCAGCTTCGACGGTACCGAAGCTTTCTTT. Encoded protein: CASSFDGTEAFF. The full variable domain, its missing parts supplied by reference TRBV11-2 and TRBJ1-1, is EAGVAQSPRYKIIEKRQSVAFWCNPISGHATLYWYQQILGQGPKLLIQFQNNGVVDDSQLPKDRFSAERLKGVDSTLKIQPAKLEDSAVYLCASSFDGTEAFFGQGTRLTVV.

This clone was recorded once. One end of the junction does not line up with germline, which may come from a read error. This chain links TRBV7-7 with TRBJ2-5; TRBD2 aligns across 13 bases. Germline-derived CDR1 and CDR2 are SSHAT and FNYEAQ (reference sequence). This CDR3 contains 16 residues. CDR3: CASSSRLAGGQETQYF. CDR3 DNA: TGTGCTAGCAGCTCCAGACTAGCGGGAGGCCAAGAGACCCAGTACTTC.

The J gene is TRBJ1-3, the V gene TRBV7-9, with unresolved D. Trimming took off 5 bases at V and 4 bases at J, with 12 bases between the two ends. Germline V gene lookup returns CDR1 SEHNR and CDR2 FQNEAQ (reference sequence). The CDR3 sequence is 14 residues long. The CDR3 loop reads CASSLLVSGNTIYF. The CDR3 DNA is TGTGCCAGCAGCCTCCTCGTATCGGGAAACACCATATATTTT.